The 18 T cell receptor beta chains given below trace back to one sample, sequenced in a study of identical twins. TCRdb re-derived calls from the 5' RACE reads in MiXCR, one entry per CDR3 protein. The sample holds some 900,000 distinct CDR3 sequences, 9% to 15% seen once. The same specimen was also included in a second study, on yellow fever vaccine responses in identical twins.

Sample: PBMCs. The receptors here all came from a young woman in good health.

V is TRBV5-1 and J is TRBJ2-5; weak D call: TRBD2 (6 bases). Trimming took off 3 bases at V and 2 bases at J, with 17 bases between the two ends. CDR3 length: 16 residues. Germline V gene lookup returns CDR1 SGHRS and CDR2 YFSETQ. Here the CDR3 DNA reads TGCGCCAGCAGCTCCAGCTTGGGACGGGGGCAAGAGACCCAGTACTTC. Its protein product is CASSSSLGRGQETQYF.

V and J are TRBV25-1 and TRBJ2-7, with D uncertain. Germline V gene sequence: CDR1 MGHDK, CDR2 SYGVNS. V shed 7 bases and J shed 3 bases, with 4 bases lying between them. There are 10 residues in the CDR3. The CDR3 is CASIYYEQYF. The CDR3 nucleotides are TGTGCCAGCATATACTACGAGCAGTACTTC.

In its sample, this clonotype was seen a few times. The CDR3 nucleotides read TGTGCCAGCAGCCCAGGACAGACCTACGAGAACACTGAAGCTTTCTTT. This encodes CASSPGQTYENTEAFF. The V call is TRBV11-2, the J call TRBJ1-1; a weak D match, TRBD1 (6 bases). The CDR3 totals 16 residues. V shed 5 bases and J shed 1 base, with 17 bases lying between them. The germline CDR1 and CDR2 sequences are SGHAT and FQNNGV.

The rearrangement uses TRBV10-3 and TRBJ1-2, with a tentative D call TRBD1 (5 bases). The CDR3 length is 15 residues. In germline, CDR1 is ENHRY, CDR2 SYGVKD. V was pared by 2 bases and J by 2 bases, with 12 bases between. The CDR3, as DNA: TGTGCCATCAGTGAGCCTGGTCCAGGGAACTATGGCTACACCTTC. Residues: CAISEPGPGNYGYTF.

This clonotype appeared a few times. V and J are TRBV10-3 and TRBJ2-1; 9 bases align to TRBD1. CDR3 size: 15 residues. CDR1 and CDR2 (germline): ENHRY, SYGVKD. V lost 3 bases to trimming and J lost 6 bases; unmatched junction nucleotides: 6. The CDR3 loop is CAISDLGQGVNEQFF. The CDR3 DNA is TGTGCCATCAGTGACCTGGGACAGGGAGTCAATGAGCAGTTCTTC.

This CDR3 is CASSQVNAGTQYF. The CDR3 region has the DNA TGTGCCAGCAGCCAAGTCAACGCCGGGACCCAGTACTTC. This chain links TRBV14 with TRBJ2-5; D remains unclear. Germline lookup yields CDR1 SGHDN and CDR2 FVKESK. Trimming cost V 1 base and J 7 bases, with 10 bases left between them. The CDR3 runs 13 residues.

The chain has TRBV20-1 and TRBJ1-2; D gene unclear. Trimming pared 5 bases from V and 6 bases from J, leaving 7 bases between. Germline-derived CDR1 and CDR2 are DFQATT and SNEGSKA (reference sequence). The CDR3 spans 10 residues. The CDR3 DNA sequence: TGCAGTGCTCCCCTACATGGCTACACCTTC. Translated, it gives CSAPLHGYTF.

The V call is TRBV7-3, the J call TRBJ2-2; 9 nucleotides align to TRBD1. This CDR3 has 14 residues. The germline V gene has CDR1 SGHTA and CDR2 FQGTGA. The J segment lost 7 bases and the V segment lost 5 bases, leaving 5 bases of the junction unmatched. In DNA, the CDR3 is TGTGCCAGCAGCACGGACAGGGGTATCGGGGAGCTGTTTTTT. Protein product: CASSTDRGIGELFF.

This clonotype showed up just a few times. The chain carries TRBV29-1 and TRBJ2-3; D unclear. V was pared by 3 bases and J by 4 bases, with 11 bases between. This CDR3 comprises 13 residues. Germline CDR1 is SQVTM and CDR2 is ANQGSEA. CDR3 sequence reads: CSVEFAYADTQYF. For the CDR3, the DNA is TGCAGCGTTGAGTTCGCGTACGCAGATACGCAGTATTTT.

This rearrangement joins TRBV25-1 to TRBJ1-1; D call uncertain. CDR1 is MGHDK and CDR2 is SYGVNS in the germline V gene. The CDR3 runs to 15 residues. V lost 4 bases to trimming and J lost 0 bases, with 12 bases between them. CDR3: CASSGPDSMNTEAFF. The CDR3, as DNA: TGTGCCAGCAGTGGCCCTGATAGCATGAACACTGAAGCTTTCTTT.

The sample holds a few counts of this clonotype. The genes are TRBV12-3 or TRBV12-4 and TRBJ2-7; TRBD2 is a possible D gene (5 bases). The ends were cut back, 2 bases at V and 2 bases at J, with 10 bases in the middle. This CDR3 is built from 14 residues. The CDR3 is CASSLQWETYEQYF. CDR3 sequence (DNA): TGTGCCAGCAGTTTACAGTGGGAGACCTACGAGCAGTACTTC.

This clonotype was seen at least ten times. In DNA, the CDR3 is TGTGCCACCAGCAGAGTCGTCAGTGCTAGCACAGATACGCAGTATTTT. As protein: CATSRVVSASTDTQYF. V is TRBV15 and J is TRBJ2-3; D is undetermined. The V end lost 1 base, the J end lost 0 bases, and 11 bases lay between the germline ends. CDR3 length: 16 amino acids. Germline-derived CDR1 and CDR2 are LNHNV and YYDKDF (reference sequence).

This CDR3 is CASRGTLGAYEQYV. The DNA of the CDR3 is TGCGCCAGCAGGGGGACCCTGGGAGCCTACGAGCAGTACGTC. This rearrangement joins TRBV10-2 to TRBJ2-7; D tentatively reads TRBD1 or TRBD2 (5 bases each). Germline V gene lookup returns CDR1 WSHSY and CDR2 SAAADI. This CDR3 is 14 amino acids long. V was pared by 6 bases and J by 2 bases, with 14 bases between.

This clonotype was counted between two and nine times. The chain combines TRBV6-2 or TRBV6-3 with TRBJ2-5; 9 bases line up with TRBD2. Germline V CDR1 and CDR2: MNHEY, SVGEGT. V shed 2 bases, J shed 3 bases, and the junction held 7 bases outside the gene matches. The CDR3 has 16 amino acids. The CDR3: CASSYRLAGNKETQYF. CDR3 coding DNA: TGTGCCAGCAGTTACAGGCTAGCGGGGAATAAAGAGACCCAGTACTTC.

This clonotype was seen repeatedly, ten times or more. The chain combines TRBV12-3 or TRBV12-4 with TRBJ2-5; tentative D call: TRBD2 (6 bases). CDR3 length: 16 residues. V gave up 0 bases and J gave up 5 bases, with 16 bases separating them. The CDR3 DNA sequence: TGTGCCAGCAGTTTAGCTACGCCCCAGGCGGGGGAGACCCAGTACTTC. The encoded protein is CASSLATPQAGETQYF.

This clonotype occurred many times. This chain links TRBV12-3 or TRBV12-4 with TRBJ1-1; D unresolved. Trimming removed 4 bases at V and 3 bases at J, with 9 bases between. The CDR3 contains 13 residues. This CDR3 reads CASSWSRDTEAFF. CDR3 nucleotide sequence: TGTGCCAGCAGTTGGTCACGGGACACTGAAGCTTTCTTT.

The V call is TRBV19, the J call TRBJ1-2; D might be TRBD1 (5 bases). V shed 7 bases and J shed 4 bases, with 22 bases lying between them. CDR3 length: 16 residues. From germline, CDR1 is LNHDA and CDR2 SQIVND (reference sequence). CDR3 amino acids: CASKGLYGTPRYGYTF. CDR3 sequence (DNA): TGTGCCAGTAAGGGTCTCTATGGGACTCCCCGCTATGGCTACACCTTC. Supplemented by reference TRBV19 and TRBJ1-2, the full variable domain reads DGGITQSPKYLFRKEGQNVTLSCEQNLNHDAMYWYRQDPGQGLRLIYYSQIVNDFQKGDIAEGYSVSREKKESFPLTVTSAQKNPTAFYLCASKGLYGTPRYGYTFGSGTRLTVV.

The chain uses TRBV19 and TRBJ2-7; 10 nucleotides agree with TRBD1. The CDR3 has 15 residues. V was clipped by 4 bases and J by 7 bases; unmatched bases: 10. Germline V gives CDR1 LNHDA, CDR2 SQIVND (reference sequence). CDR3 in amino acids: CASSNQRQGAVEQYF. In DNA form, the CDR3 reads TGTGCCAGTAGTAATCAGCGACAGGGGGCTGTTGAGCAGTACTTC.